These 28 T cell receptor beta chains were all obtained from the same sample, sequenced in a study of T cell repertoires in cytomegalovirus infection. Using its own MiXCR run on the reads, TCRdb lists one record per CDR3 protein. The repertoire holds about 490,000 distinct CDR3 sequences, with about 15% as singletons. Sequenced sample: CD8+ T cells from PBMCs. The receptors were gathered from a human donor in good health (CMV status not recorded). Some clones in this sample may be carry-over from other donors' samples.

In DNA form, the CDR3 reads TGTGCCAGCAGTGAGACGGGACAGGGGCAAGAGACCCAGTACTTC. It translates to CASSETGQGQETQYF. The rearrangement uses TRBV6-4 and TRBJ2-5, with 10 bases aligning to TRBD1. The germline gives CDR1 MRHNA, CDR2 SNTAGT. Losses at the gene ends were 3 bases for V and 2 bases for J; bases not matched to a gene: 3. The CDR3 totals 15 residues.

This clonotype was observed at least ten times. This chain links TRBV7-9 with TRBJ2-1; TRBD2 aligns across 11 bases. Germline CDR1 is SEHNR and CDR2 is FQNEAQ (reference sequence). V trimming: 3 bases; J trimming: 7 bases; junction bases outside the gene matches: 5. The CDR3 spans 15 residues. DNA for the CDR3: TGTGCCAGCAGCTTTAGCGGGGGGGCGAGGAATGAGCAGTTCTTC. Translation gives CASSFSGGARNEQFF. The whole variable domain, filled in from reference TRBV7-9 and TRBJ2-1, reads DTGVSQNPRHKITKRGQNVTFRCDPISEHNRLYWYRQTLGQGPEFLTYFQNEAQLEKSRLLSDRFSAERPKGSFSTLEIQRTEQGDSAMYLCASSFSGGARNEQFFGPGTRLTVL.

This clonotype was seen a handful of times. The chain links TRBV30 to TRBJ2-5, with 7 bases lining up with TRBD2. CDR3 length equals 13 residues. Losses at the gene ends were 8 bases for V and 2 bases for J; bases not matched to a gene: 8. Per germline, CDR1 GTSNPN and CDR2 SVGIG (reference sequence). CDR3 residues: CAGTKRLQETQYF. The DNA for the CDR3 is TGTGCCGGGACTAAGCGACTGCAAGAGACCCAGTACTTC.

The V gene is TRBV3-1, the J gene TRBJ1-2, with D uncertain. CDR3 length equals 15 residues. CDR1 and CDR2 (germline): LGHDT, YNNKEL (reference sequence). Between the trimmed V and J ends, which lost 1 base and 4 bases, there was a span of 13 bases. The CDR3 loop is CASSQGRIPSYGYTF. DNA for the CDR3: TGTGCCAGCAGCCAAGGCAGGATCCCAAGCTATGGCTACACCTTC.

This clonotype occurred many times. V is TRBV11-1 and J is TRBJ2-7; tentatively, D is TRBD2 (5 bases). Trimming stripped 5 bases from V and 0 bases from J, with 11 bases between. Germline CDR1 reads SGHAT; CDR2 reads FQDESV (reference sequence). The CDR3 length is 14 residues. The CDR3: CASSTSGNSYEQYF. The CDR3 DNA reads as TGTGCCAGCAGCACTTCCGGGAACTCCTACGAGCAGTACTTC.

V is TRBV4-2 and J is TRBJ2-5; possibly TRBD2 for D (5 bases). The CDR3 sequence is 17 residues long. CDR1 is LGHNA and CDR2 is YNFKEQ in the germline V gene. Trimming shortened V by 1 base and J by 5 bases, and 20 bases separated the two germline ends. This chain's CDR3 is CASSQARTHLEGETQYF. The CDR3 nucleotides read TGTGCCAGCAGCCAAGCTCGGACTCACCTCGAGGGTGAGACCCAGTACTTC.

At least ten counts were recorded for this clonotype. This rearrangement joins TRBV27 to TRBJ1-2; 7 nucleotides agree with TRBD1. The V segment lost 3 bases and the J segment 4 bases; nucleotides outside the gene matches: 5. Per germline, CDR1 MNHEY and CDR2 SMNVEV (reference sequence). The CDR3 covers 14 residues. The CDR3 sequence is CASSFQGQRYGYTF. The CDR3 DNA reads TGTGCCAGCAGTTTCCAGGGACAGCGCTATGGCTACACCTTC.

This clonotype was counted many times. The chain combines TRBV7-9 with TRBJ2-7, with 7 bases fitting TRBD1. CDR3 length equals 15 residues. After removal of 5 bases from V and 5 bases from J, the junction contained 12 bases not matched to a gene. Germline V gives CDR1 SEHNR, CDR2 FQNEAQ (reference sequence). The CDR3 DNA reads TGTGCCAGCAGCACAAATCGGGGCAGGGGGAACGAGCAGTACTTC. Translated, it gives CASSTNRGRGNEQYF.

The sample holds a few counts of this clonotype. J is TRBJ2-7 and V is TRBV29-1, with no clear D. Germline CDR1 reads SQVTM; CDR2 reads ANQGSEA. Between the trimmed V and J ends, which lost 5 bases and 4 bases, there was a span of 9 bases. The CDR3 is made up of 11 amino acids. CDR3 in DNA: TGCAGCGTTTTCATGAGATACGAGCAGTACTTC. Encoded protein: CSVFMRYEQYF.

The rearrangement uses TRBV6-1 and TRBJ2-7; the D call may be TRBD1 or TRBD2 (5 bases each). V lost 7 bases, J lost 2 bases, and 15 bases lay in between. Germline V gene sequence: CDR1 MNHNS, CDR2 SASEGT. This CDR3 contains 14 residues. The DNA for the CDR3 is TGTGCCAGCAACGGGGACGGGGAAGCCTACGAGCAGTACTTC. Translated, it gives CASNGDGEAYEQYF.

This chain joins TRBV3-1 and TRBJ2-1; TRBD2 matches at 7 bases. This CDR3 region has 15 residues. V dropped 6 bases and J dropped 7; count of bases not matched to a gene: 12. Germline assignment: CDR1 LGHDT and CDR2 YNNKEL (reference sequence). DNA of the CDR3: TGTGCCAGCAGACCACCAGGCGGGAGAGTGAATGAGCAGTTCTTC. Translated, it gives CASRPPGGRVNEQFF.

In this sample, this clonotype turned up a few times. The chain employs TRBV27 and TRBJ2-1, with D tentatively TRBD1 or TRBD2 (6 bases each). This CDR3 has 15 amino acids. CDR1 and CDR2 from the germline V gene are MNHEY and SMNVEV (reference sequence). V was pared by 5 bases and J by 5 bases, with 16 bases between. This CDR3 is CASSGGGTPDNEQFF. In nucleotides, the CDR3 is TGTGCCAGCAGTGGAGGGGGGACACCTGACAATGAGCAGTTCTTC.

This clonotype was seen more than once but under ten times. CDR3 sequence (DNA): TGCAGTGCTCGAGGGGAACCGGGACTACAGGGGATGAATGAGCAGTTCTTC. It encodes CSARGEPGLQGMNEQFF. This chain connects TRBV20-1 to TRBJ2-1; D possibly uses TRBD1 or TRBD2 (7 bases each). The germline V and J ends were trimmed by 5 bases and 7 bases, with 27 bases remaining between them. This CDR3 has 17 residues. The germline V gene encodes CDR1 DFQATT and CDR2 SNEGSKA (reference sequence).

This clonotype was seen many times. The chain recombines TRBV27 with TRBJ2-1, with 11 positions matching TRBD2. The CDR3 consists of 14 residues. With 6 bases clipped from V and 7 bases from J, the junction kept 5 bases outside the gene matches. The germline V gene encodes CDR1 MNHEY and CDR2 SMNVEV (reference sequence). CDR3 coding DNA: TGTGCCAGCAGAACTAGCGGGAGTATGAATGAGCAGTTCTTC. Protein sequence: CASRTSGSMNEQFF.

This clonotype was seen ten or more times. The V call is TRBV4-1, the J call TRBJ1-2, with D maybe TRBD1 (6 bases). The CDR3 contains 14 residues. The V gene lost 4 bases and the J gene lost 4 bases, with 13 bases spanning the gap. The germline V gene has CDR1 MGHRA and CDR2 YSYEKL. CDR3 in amino acids: CASSPGPGAYGYTF. For the CDR3, the DNA is TGCGCCAGCAGCCCTGGTCCGGGGGCCTATGGCTACACCTTC.

This clonotype was recorded at least ten times. This chain uses TRBV4-1 with TRBJ2-1; 8 nucleotides line up with TRBD2. With V trimmed by 1 base and J by 10 bases, 12 bases remained unmatched. CDR3 length: 16 amino acids. Per germline, CDR1 MGHRA and CDR2 YSYEKL. The CDR3 region is CASSQGADGGAWEQFF. The CDR3, as DNA: TGCGCCAGCAGCCAAGGGGCGGACGGGGGGGCTTGGGAGCAGTTCTTC.

This clonotype was counted many times. V is TRBV11-2 and J is TRBJ2-3; a possible D gene is TRBD2 (7 bases). Trimming removed 1 base from V and 1 base from J, with 15 bases in between. CDR1 and CDR2 (germline): SGHAT, FQNNGV. The CDR3 contains 17 residues. For the CDR3, the DNA is TGTGCCAGCAGCTTAGCCTTGGGGGGGGGGCGCACAGATACGCAGTATTTT. Translation gives CASSLALGGGRTDTQYF.

J is TRBJ1-1 and V is TRBV9, with 8 bases fitting TRBD1. There are 15 residues in the CDR3. Per the germline V gene, CDR1 is SGDLS and CDR2 is YYNGEE. The V segment lost 3 bases and the J segment 10 bases; nucleotides outside the gene matches: 14. CDR3 nucleotide sequence: TGTGCCAGCAGCGCAGGGGGCGGGTTTACATCGAGAGCTTTCTTT. This encodes CASSAGGGFTSRAFF.

In its sample, this clonotype was seen many times. The chain joins TRBV27 to TRBJ2-7, with 7 positions matching TRBD1. Germline V gene data show CDR1 as MNHEY and CDR2 as SMNVEV (reference sequence). CDR3 length: 14 residues. V lost 8 bases, J lost 0 bases, and 7 bases stayed unmatched. The CDR3 is CASGWGTDSYEQYF. CDR3 sequence (DNA): TGTGCCAGCGGATGGGGGACAGACTCCTACGAGCAGTACTTC.

This clonotype came up many times. V and J are TRBV28 and TRBJ2-1; D is possibly TRBD2 (5 bases). The CDR3 loop spans 17 amino acids. Deletions cut 7 bases from V and 4 bases from J, with 23 bases between. Germline CDR1 reads MDHEN; CDR2 reads SYDVKM. The chain's CDR3 is CASTLFPRGADYNEQFF. The CDR3 DNA reads TGTGCCAGCACCCTTTTTCCCCGGGGTGCAGATTACAATGAGCAGTTCTTC.

V gene TRBV28 combines with J gene TRBJ2-7; D gene uncertain. Trimming cost V 3 bases and J 2 bases, with 17 bases left between them. Germline-derived CDR1 and CDR2 are MDHEN and SYDVKM. The CDR3 length is 16 residues. The CDR3 protein is CASSFPRLASAYEQYF. The CDR3, as DNA: TGTGCCAGCAGTTTTCCTCGTTTAGCCTCGGCCTACGAGCAGTACTTC. The variable domain in full, with the rest retrieved from reference TRBV28 and TRBJ2-7, is DVKVTQSSRYLVKRTGEKVFLECVQDMDHENMFWYRQDPGLGLRLIYFSYDVKMKEKGDIPEGYSVSREKKERFSLILESASTNQTSMYLCASSFPRLASAYEQYFGPGTRLTVT.

The V call is TRBV2, the J call TRBJ2-3, with D perhaps TRBD2 (7 bases). The V and J ends lost 11 bases and 2 bases respectively, with 17 bases between them. This CDR3 spans 14 amino acids. Germline V gene lookup returns CDR1 SNHLY and CDR2 FYNNEI. CDR3 bases: TGTGCCGTTCAAGGAGGGGGGGCCACAGATACGCAGTATTTT. It specifies CAVQGGGATDTQYF.

The rearrangement uses TRBV15 and TRBJ1-1; TRBD1 might be the D (6 bases). The CDR3 runs 12 residues. Per germline, CDR1 LNHNV and CDR2 YYDKDF (reference sequence). V gave up 5 bases and J gave up 11 bases, with 15 bases separating them. This CDR3 is CATSAATGGAFF. CDR3 nucleotides: TGTGCCACCAGCGCCGCGACAGGCGGGGCTTTCTTT.

This clonotype was recorded many times. This sequence joins TRBV12-3 or TRBV12-4 and TRBJ1-2; no clear D gene. The V end was cut by 4 bases, the J end by 5 bases, with 26 bases between. The CDR3 extends over 18 amino acids. The CDR3 protein is CASSSFRWSKRLGYGYTF. DNA of the CDR3: TGTGCCAGCAGTTCATTCCGTTGGTCGAAGAGACTAGGGTATGGCTACACCTTC.

This chain connects TRBV6-5 to TRBJ1-1; D not certain. Germline CDR1 and CDR2: MNHEY and SVGAGI. Trimming left V 7 bases short and J 5 bases short, with 14 bases between. The CDR3 extends over 13 amino acids. DNA for the CDR3: TGTGCCAGCAAAGGAGGGTATGAGACTGAAGCTTTCTTT. Encoded protein: CASKGGYETEAFF.

The sample holds many counts of this clonotype. The chain uses TRBV12-3 or TRBV12-4 and TRBJ2-3, with D tentatively TRBD1 or TRBD2 (5 bases each). Trimming cost V 3 bases and J 0 bases, with 10 bases left between them. The CDR3 runs 15 residues. CDR3 region: CASSFWDGSTDTQYF. CDR3 in DNA: TGTGCCAGCAGTTTTTGGGACGGGAGCACAGATACGCAGTATTTT.

Note on this clonotype: Just one base apart from a much larger clone, this may be a read error. The CDR3 ends on some other residue instead of the conserved phenylalanine or tryptophan, so this is likely a read error. The chain recombines TRBV7-9 with TRBJ2-5, with 7 positions matching TRBD1. CDR1 is SEHNR and CDR2 is FQNEAQ in the germline V gene (reference sequence). This CDR3 spans 15 amino acids. V shed 4 bases and J 0 bases; nucleotides not matched to a gene: 5. In nucleotides, the CDR3 is TGTGCCAGCAGCTACGGGACAGCTTACCAAGAGACCCAGTACTTA. Translated, it gives CASSYGTAYQETQYL.

This clonotype was counted many times. This chain links TRBV12-3 or TRBV12-4 with TRBJ1-1, with a weak D call TRBD1 (5 bases). CDR3 size: 16 residues. V was pared by 6 bases and J by 0 bases, with 17 bases between. CDR3 nucleotides: TGTGCCAGCAGCTTGGCCCCGGGAGGGGTGAACACTGAAGCTTTCTTT. This encodes CASSLAPGGVNTEAFF.